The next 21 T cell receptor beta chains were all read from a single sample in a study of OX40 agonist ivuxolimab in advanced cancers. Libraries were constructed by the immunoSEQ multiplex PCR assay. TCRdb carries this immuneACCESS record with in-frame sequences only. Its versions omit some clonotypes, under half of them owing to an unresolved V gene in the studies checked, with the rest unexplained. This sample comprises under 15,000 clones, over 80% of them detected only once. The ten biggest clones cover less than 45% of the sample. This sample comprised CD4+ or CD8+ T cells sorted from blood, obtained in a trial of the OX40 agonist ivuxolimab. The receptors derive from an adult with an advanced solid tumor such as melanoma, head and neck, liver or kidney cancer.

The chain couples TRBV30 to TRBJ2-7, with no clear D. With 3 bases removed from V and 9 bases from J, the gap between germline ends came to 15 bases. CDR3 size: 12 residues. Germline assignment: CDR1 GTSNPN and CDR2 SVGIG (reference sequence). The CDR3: CAWSDGDLGQYF. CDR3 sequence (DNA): TGTGCCTGGAGCGACGGAGATCTAGGGCAGTACTTC.

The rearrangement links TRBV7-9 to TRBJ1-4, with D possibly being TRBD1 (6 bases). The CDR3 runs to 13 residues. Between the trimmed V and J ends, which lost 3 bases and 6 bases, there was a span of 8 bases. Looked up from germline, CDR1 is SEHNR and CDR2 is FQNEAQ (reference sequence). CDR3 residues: CASSLTGDEKLFF. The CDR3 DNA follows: TGTGCCAGCAGCTTGACAGGAGATGAAAAACTGTTTTTT.

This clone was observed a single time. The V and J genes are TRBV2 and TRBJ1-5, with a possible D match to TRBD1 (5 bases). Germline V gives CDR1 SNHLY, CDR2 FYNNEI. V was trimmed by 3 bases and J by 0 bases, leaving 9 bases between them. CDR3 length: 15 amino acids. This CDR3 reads CASSEGRTSNQPQHF. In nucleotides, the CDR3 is TGTGCCAGCAGTGAGGGACGGACTAGCAATCAGCCCCAGCATTTT. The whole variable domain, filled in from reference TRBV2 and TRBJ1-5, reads EPEVTQTPSHQVTQMGQEVILRCVPISNHLYFYWYRQILGQKVEFLVSFYNNEISEKSEIFDDQFSVERPDGSNFTLKIRSTKLEDSAMYFCASSEGRTSNQPQHFGDGTRLSIL.

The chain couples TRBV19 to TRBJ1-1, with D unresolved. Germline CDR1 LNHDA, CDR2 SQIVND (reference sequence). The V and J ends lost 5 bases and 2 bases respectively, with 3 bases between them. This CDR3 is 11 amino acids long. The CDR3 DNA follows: TGTGCCAGTAGTTTAAACACTGAAGCTTTCTTT. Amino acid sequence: CASSLNTEAFF.

The CDR3 loop reads CASSLEGRQDPSEGNQPQHF. The CDR3 DNA sequence: TGTGCCAGCAGCTTGGAAGGCAGACAGGACCCTTCCGAGGGCAATCAGCCCCAGCATTTT. The chain carries TRBV5-5 and TRBJ1-5; D possibly corresponds to TRBD1 (6 bases). V dropped 0 bases and J dropped 2 bases, with 24 bases sitting between them. Germline-derived CDR1 and CDR2 are SGHKS and YYEKEE (reference sequence). The CDR3 has 20 amino acids.

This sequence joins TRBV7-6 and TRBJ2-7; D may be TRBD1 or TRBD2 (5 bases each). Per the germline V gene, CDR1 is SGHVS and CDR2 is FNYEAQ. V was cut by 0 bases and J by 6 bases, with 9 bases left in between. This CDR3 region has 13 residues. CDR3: CASSLAQGREQYF. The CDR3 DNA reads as TGTGCCAGCAGCTTAGCGCAGGGACGCGAGCAGTACTTC.

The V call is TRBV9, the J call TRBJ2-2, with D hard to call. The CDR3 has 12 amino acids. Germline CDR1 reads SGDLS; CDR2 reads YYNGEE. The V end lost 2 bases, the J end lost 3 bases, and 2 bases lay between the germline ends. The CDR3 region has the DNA TGTGCCAGCAGCGTTTACACCGGGGAGCTGTTTTTT. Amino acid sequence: CASSVYTGELFF.

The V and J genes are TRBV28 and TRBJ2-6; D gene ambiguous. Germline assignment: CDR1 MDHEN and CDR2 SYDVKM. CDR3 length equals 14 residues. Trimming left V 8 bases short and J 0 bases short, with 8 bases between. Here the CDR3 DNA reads TGTGCCAGCTCATTTGTCTCTGGGGCCAACGTCCTGACTTTC. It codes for CASSFVSGANVLTF.

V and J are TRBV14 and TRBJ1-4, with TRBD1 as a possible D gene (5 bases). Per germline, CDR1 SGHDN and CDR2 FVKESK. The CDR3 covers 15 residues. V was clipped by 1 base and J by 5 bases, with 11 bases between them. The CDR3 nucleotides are TGTGCCAGCAGCCAAGTGCCCAGGGTGAATGAAAAACTGTTTTTT. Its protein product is CASSQVPRVNEKLFF.

CDR3 nucleotide sequence: TGTGCCTGGAGTGTACACGGCGAGCAGTACTTC. It yields the protein CAWSVHGEQYF. The V gene is TRBV30, the J gene TRBJ2-7; D uncertain. V was clipped by 0 bases and J by 6 bases, with 6 bases between them. The CDR3 length is 11 residues. CDR1 is GTSNPN and CDR2 is SVGIG in the germline V gene (reference sequence).

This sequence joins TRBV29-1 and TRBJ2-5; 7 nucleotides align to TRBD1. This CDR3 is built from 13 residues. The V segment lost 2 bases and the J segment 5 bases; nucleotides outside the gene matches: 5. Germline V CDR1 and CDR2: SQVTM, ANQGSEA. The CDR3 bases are TGCAGCGTTGAATTTCGACAGGGCGAGACCCAGTACTTC. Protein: CSVEFRQGETQYF.

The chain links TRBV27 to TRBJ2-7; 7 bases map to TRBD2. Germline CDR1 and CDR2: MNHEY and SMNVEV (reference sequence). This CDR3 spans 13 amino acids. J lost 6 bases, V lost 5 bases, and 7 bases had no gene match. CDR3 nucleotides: TGTGCCAGCAGTCCTACTAGCGAGTTCGAGCAGTACTTC. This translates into CASSPTSEFEQYF.

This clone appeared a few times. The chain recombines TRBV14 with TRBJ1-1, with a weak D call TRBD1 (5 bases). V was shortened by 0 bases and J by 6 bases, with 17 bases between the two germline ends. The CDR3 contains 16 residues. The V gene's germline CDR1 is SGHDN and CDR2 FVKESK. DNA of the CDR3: TGTGCCAGCAGCCAAGATCGCGGGGGACGGAGGGCTGAAGCTTTCTTT. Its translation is CASSQDRGGRRAEAFF.

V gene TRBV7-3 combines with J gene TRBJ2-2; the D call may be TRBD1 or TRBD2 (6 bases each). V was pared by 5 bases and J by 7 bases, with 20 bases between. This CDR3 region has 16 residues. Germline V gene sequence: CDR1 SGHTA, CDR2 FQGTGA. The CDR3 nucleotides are TGTGCCAGCAGCACCCCAGGGGATGGAGGGAACGGGGAGCTGTTTTTT. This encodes CASSTPGDGGNGELFF.

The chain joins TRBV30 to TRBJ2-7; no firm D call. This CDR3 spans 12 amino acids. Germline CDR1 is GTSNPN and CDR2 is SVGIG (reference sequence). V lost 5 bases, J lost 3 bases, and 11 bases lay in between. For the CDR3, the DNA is TGTGCCTGGGGCCCCCCGGACTACGAGCAGTACTTC. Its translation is CAWGPPDYEQYF.

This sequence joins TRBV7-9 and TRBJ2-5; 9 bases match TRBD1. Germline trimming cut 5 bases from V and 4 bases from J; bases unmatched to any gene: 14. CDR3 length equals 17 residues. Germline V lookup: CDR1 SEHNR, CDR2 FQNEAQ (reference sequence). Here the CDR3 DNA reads TGTGCCAGCAGCCAAACGAGCAACAGGGGGCTTGGAGAGACCCAGTACTTC. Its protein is CASSQTSNRGLGETQYF. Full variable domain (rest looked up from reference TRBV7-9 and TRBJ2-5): DTGVSQNPRHKITKRGQNVTFRCDPISEHNRLYWYRQTLGQGPEFLTYFQNEAQLEKSRLLSDRFSAERPKGSFSTLEIQRTEQGDSAMYLCASSQTSNRGLGETQYFGPGTRLLVL.

CDR3 in amino acids: CASSLSTGSYEQYF. Here the CDR3 DNA reads TGTGCCAGCAGTTTATCGACGGGGTCCTACGAGCAGTACTTC. The rearrangement links TRBV27 to TRBJ2-7; TRBD2 might be the D (5 bases). The CDR3 is made up of 14 amino acids. The V gene's germline CDR1 is MNHEY and CDR2 SMNVEV (reference sequence). Trimming cost V 0 bases and J 1 base, with 7 bases left between them.

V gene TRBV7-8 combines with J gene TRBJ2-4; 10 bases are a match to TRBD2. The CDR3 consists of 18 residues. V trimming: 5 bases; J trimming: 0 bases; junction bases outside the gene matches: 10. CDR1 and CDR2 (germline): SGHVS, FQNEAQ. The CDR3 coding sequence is TGTGCCAGCAGCATCCTAGCGGGGGCCGCGGGAGCCAAAAACATTCAGTACTTC. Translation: CASSILAGAAGAKNIQYF.

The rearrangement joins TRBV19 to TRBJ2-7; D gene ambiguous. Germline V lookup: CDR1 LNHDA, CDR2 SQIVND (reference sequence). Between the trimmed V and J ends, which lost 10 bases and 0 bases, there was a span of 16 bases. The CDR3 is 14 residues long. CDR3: CAIQPWIISYEQYF. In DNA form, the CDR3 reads TGTGCCATCCAGCCGTGGATTATCTCCTACGAGCAGTACTTC.

CDR3 sequence reads: CASSVGTSQSYEQYF. In nucleotides, the CDR3 is TGTGCCAGCAGCGTCGGGACTAGCCAAAGCTACGAGCAGTACTTC. The V gene is TRBV9, the J gene TRBJ2-7; 9 nucleotides agree with TRBD2. After removal of 2 bases from V and 3 bases from J, the junction contained 6 bases not matched to a gene. From germline, CDR1 is SGDLS and CDR2 YYNGEE. The CDR3 loop spans 15 amino acids. The complete variable domain, with remaining parts taken from reference TRBV9 and TRBJ2-7, reads DSGVTQTPKHLITATGQRVTLRCSPRSGDLSVYWYQQSLDQGLQFLIQYYNGEERAKGNILERFSAQQFPDLHSELNLSSLELGDSALYFCASSVGTSQSYEQYFGPGTRLTVT.

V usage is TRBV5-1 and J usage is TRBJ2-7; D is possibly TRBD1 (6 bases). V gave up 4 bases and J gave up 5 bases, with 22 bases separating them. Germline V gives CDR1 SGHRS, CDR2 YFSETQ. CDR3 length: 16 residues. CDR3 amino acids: CASSLRPQGSGDEQYF. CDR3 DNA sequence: TGCGCCAGCAGCCTGCGACCTCAGGGGAGTGGGGACGAGCAGTACTTC.